These 2 T cell receptor beta chains were sequenced from one sample in a study of T cell repertoires in cytomegalovirus infection. TCRdb reprocessed the reads with MiXCR, giving one entry per CDR3 protein. Of 310,000 or so distinct CDR3 sequences detected, more than 20% appear once; the ten largest clones hold about 14%. Their cognate antigens are unknown. The starting material was cultured PBMCs, obtained from culture after CMV antigen stimulation. These TCRs come from a human donor in good health (CMV status not recorded). Some clones in this sample may be carry-over from other donors' samples.

This clonotype was observed a handful of times. J is TRBJ2-3 and V is TRBV27; D is ambiguous. The CDR3 extends over 16 amino acids. Trimming pared 5 bases from V and 0 bases from J, leaving 15 bases between. Germline V gives CDR1 MNHEY, CDR2 SMNVEV (reference sequence). This chain's CDR3 is CASSPNSSPSTDTQYF. The DNA for the CDR3 is TGTGCCAGCAGTCCAAACAGCTCCCCTAGCACAGATACGCAGTATTTT.

The rearrangement joins TRBV4-3 to TRBJ2-1, with TRBD1 matching over 10 bases. The CDR3 runs 17 residues. V lost 0 bases, J lost 6 bases, and 8 bases stayed unmatched. Germline CDR1 is LGHNA and CDR2 is YSLEER. The DNA for the CDR3 is TGCGCCAGCAGCCAAGATCCCCGGACAGGGGGTCCCAATGAGCAGTTCTTC. This translates into CASSQDPRTGGPNEQFF.